This is a list of T cell receptor beta chains from one sample in a study of CD8 T cells in Susac syndrome. TCRdb used MiXCR to reprocess the immunoSEQ multiplex PCR reads, holding one entry per CDR3 protein. The sample has 90,000 to 150,000 distinct CDR3 sequences, 85% to 95% seen once. Sample: CD8+ T cells from PBMCs. These TCRs come from a human donor in good health. Both conserved end residues are trimmed from each CDR3. Fields, in order: V gene, CDR3 protein.

TRBV4-1	ASSQGIGGESYEQY
TRBV7-9	ASSRPSSEAF
TRBV7-2	ASRLRTSGTGELF
TRBV10-3	AISGTGDEQF
TRBV25-1	ASSELTSGVGETQY
TRBV7-2	ASSQKVSHRATYEQY
TRBV19	ASSGGLGNQPQH
TRBV29-1	SVQDDKTIQY
TRBV6-2/TRBV6-3	ASSRNNEQF
TRBV29-1	SANQGTTGNTIY
TRBV11-1	ASSLGPSDGYT
TRBV20-1	SAIPPGNYGYT
TRBV3-1	ASSQGTARTEAF
TRBV19	ASSVILPTGTATEAF
TRBV29-1	SVDRDRVHGYT
TRBV7-3	ASSKSGWGEQY
TRBV5-1	ASSLQDSEAF
TRBV20-1	SARQGNGNQPQH
TRBV7-3	ASSSIPPGASNTEAF
TRBV6-6	ASRSGETQY
TRBV10-3	AIGRDRDMNTEAF
TRBV12-5	ASGLPTAGAPYEQY